The text below deals with one TCR beta chain. The target antigen is unknown. The CDR3 contains 15 residues. The V gene end was trimmed by 4 bases and the J gene end by 4 bases; junction bases not matched to a gene: 5. Germline CDR1 SEHNR, CDR2 FQNEAQ (reference sequence). The source of the sample is a study of OX40 agonist ivuxolimab in advanced cancers. Study-level background: Earlier treatment with anti-PD-1, anti-PD-L1 or anti-CTLA-4 was permitted, and roughly 42% had received some. Regarding the study as a whole: Near-lowest levels of clonal expansion characterized partial responders at 0.1-3.0 mg/kg.

Generated by immunoSEQ multiplex PCR, the TCRdb table keeps only in-frame clones and is missing some. The sample carries about 45,000 clones, under 95% recorded once. The chain carries TRBV7-9 and TRBJ2-2; 8 bases align to TRBD1. Material: CD4+ or CD8+ T cells sorted from blood, obtained in a trial of the OX40 agonist ivuxolimab. This clonotype was sampled from an adult with an advanced solid tumor such as melanoma, head and neck, liver or kidney cancer. The CDR3, as DNA: TGTGCCAGCAGCTCCCGGGACAGGATCACCGGGGAGCTGTTTTTT. Its protein product is CASSSRDRITGELFF.